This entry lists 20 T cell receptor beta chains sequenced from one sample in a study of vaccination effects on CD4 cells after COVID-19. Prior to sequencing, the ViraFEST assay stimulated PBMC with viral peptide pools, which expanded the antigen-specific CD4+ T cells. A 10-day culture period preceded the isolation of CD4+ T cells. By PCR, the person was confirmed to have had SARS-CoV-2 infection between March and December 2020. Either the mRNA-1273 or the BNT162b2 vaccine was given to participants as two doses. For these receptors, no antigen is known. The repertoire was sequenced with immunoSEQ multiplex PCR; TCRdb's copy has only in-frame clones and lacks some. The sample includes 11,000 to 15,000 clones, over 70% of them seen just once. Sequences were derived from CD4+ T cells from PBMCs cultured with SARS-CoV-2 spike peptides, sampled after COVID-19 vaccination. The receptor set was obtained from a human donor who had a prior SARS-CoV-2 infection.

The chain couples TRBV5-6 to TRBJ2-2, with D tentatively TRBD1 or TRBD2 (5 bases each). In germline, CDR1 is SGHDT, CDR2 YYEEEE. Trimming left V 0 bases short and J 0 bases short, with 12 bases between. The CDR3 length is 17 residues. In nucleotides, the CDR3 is TGTGCCAGCAGCTTGGGTTCGGGGACGACGAACACCGGGGAGCTGTTTTTT. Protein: CASSLGSGTTNTGELFF.

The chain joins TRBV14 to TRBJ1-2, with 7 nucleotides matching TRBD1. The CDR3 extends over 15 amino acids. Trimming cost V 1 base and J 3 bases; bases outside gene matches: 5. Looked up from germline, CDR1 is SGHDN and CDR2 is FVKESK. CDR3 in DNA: TGTGCCAGCAGCCAAGGAGCCGGGACAGACTATGGCTACACCTTC. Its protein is CASSQGAGTDYGYTF.

CDR3 nucleotides: TGTGCCAGCTGGAGTGGTTACAATGAGCAGTTCTTC. This codes for CASWSGYNEQFF. The chain uses TRBV2 and TRBJ2-1, with no clear D. The CDR3 sequence is 12 residues long. The V gene lost 8 bases and the J gene lost 4 bases, with 9 bases spanning the gap. Germline loops: CDR1 SNHLY, CDR2 FYNNEI.

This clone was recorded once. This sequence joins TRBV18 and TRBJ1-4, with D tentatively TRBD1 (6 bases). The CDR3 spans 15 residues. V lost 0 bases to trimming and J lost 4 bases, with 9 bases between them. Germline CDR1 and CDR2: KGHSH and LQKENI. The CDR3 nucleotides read TGTGCCAGCTCACCACCTCTCAGGGGTAATGAAAAACTGTTTTTT. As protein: CASSPPLRGNEKLFF.

CDR3 sequence reads: CAWSVTAGRSYEQYF. The CDR3 bases are TGTGCCTGGAGTGTGACGGCAGGACGCTCCTACGAGCAGTACTTC. This chain links TRBV30 with TRBJ2-7; no reliable D call. The CDR3 runs 15 residues. The germline V gene encodes CDR1 GTSNPN and CDR2 SVGIG (reference sequence). V was trimmed by 0 bases and J by 0 bases, leaving 12 bases between them.

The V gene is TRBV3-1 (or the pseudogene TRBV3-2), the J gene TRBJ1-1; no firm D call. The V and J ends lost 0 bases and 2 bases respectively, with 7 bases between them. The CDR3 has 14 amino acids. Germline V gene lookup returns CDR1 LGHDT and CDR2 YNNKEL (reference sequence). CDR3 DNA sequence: TGTGCCAGCAGCCAAGATAACGGTAACACTGAAGCTTTCTTT. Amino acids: CASSQDNGNTEAFF.

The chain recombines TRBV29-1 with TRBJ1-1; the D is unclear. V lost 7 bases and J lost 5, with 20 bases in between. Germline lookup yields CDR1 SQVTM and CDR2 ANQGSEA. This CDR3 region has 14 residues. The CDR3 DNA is TGCAGCGCCATACCAAGCCGAACGAGGACTGAAGCTTTCTTT. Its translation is CSAIPSRTRTEAFF.

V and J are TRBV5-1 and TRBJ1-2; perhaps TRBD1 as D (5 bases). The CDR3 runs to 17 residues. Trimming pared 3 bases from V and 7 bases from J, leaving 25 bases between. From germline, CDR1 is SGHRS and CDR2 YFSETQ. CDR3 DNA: TGCGCCAGCAGCTGGTCAAACGCGGCGGGGGGGTTGAGTGGCTACACCTTC. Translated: CASSWSNAAGGLSGYTF.

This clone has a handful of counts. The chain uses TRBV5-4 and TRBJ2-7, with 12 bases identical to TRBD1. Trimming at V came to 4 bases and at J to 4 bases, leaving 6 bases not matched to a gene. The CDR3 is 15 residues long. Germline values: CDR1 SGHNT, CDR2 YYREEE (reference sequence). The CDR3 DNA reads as TGTGCCAGCAGCCGACAGGGACAGGGGGCTTACGAGCAGTACTTC. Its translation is CASSRQGQGAYEQYF.

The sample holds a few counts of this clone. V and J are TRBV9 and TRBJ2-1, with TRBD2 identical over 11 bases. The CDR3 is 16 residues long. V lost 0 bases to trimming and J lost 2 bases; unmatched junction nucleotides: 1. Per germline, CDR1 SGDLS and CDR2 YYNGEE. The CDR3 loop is CASSVGLAGTYNEQFF. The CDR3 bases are TGTGCCAGCAGCGTAGGACTAGCGGGAACCTACAATGAGCAGTTCTTC.

CDR3 residues: CAINKEGLHNEQFF. In nucleotides, the CDR3 is TGTGCCATCAATAAAGAAGGATTGCACAATGAGCAGTTCTTC. The chain recombines TRBV10-3 with TRBJ2-1; no definite D call. The CDR3 is 14 amino acids. Germline V gene data show CDR1 as ENHRY and CDR2 as SYGVKD. With 7 bases removed from V and 5 bases from J, the gap between germline ends came to 15 bases.

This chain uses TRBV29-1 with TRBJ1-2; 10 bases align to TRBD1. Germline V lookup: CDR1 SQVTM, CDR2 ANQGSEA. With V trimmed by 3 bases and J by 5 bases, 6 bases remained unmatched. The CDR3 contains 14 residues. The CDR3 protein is CSVDGTGVGYGYTF. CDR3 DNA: TGCAGCGTTGACGGGACAGGGGTGGGGTATGGCTACACCTTC.

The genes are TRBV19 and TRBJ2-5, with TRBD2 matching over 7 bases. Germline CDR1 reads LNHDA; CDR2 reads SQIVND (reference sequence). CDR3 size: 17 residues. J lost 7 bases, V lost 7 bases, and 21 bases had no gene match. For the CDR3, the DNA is TGTGCCAGTACTCCCTCCGGGCGGGAGAGCCCGAGGGGGACCCAGTACTTC. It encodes CASTPSGRESPRGTQYF.

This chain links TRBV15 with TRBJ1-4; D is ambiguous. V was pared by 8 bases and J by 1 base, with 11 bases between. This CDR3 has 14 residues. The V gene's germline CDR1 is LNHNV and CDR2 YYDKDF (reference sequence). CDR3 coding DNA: TGTGCCACCCGGCAAGGGTTAACTAATGAAAAACTGTTTTTT. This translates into CATRQGLTNEKLFF.

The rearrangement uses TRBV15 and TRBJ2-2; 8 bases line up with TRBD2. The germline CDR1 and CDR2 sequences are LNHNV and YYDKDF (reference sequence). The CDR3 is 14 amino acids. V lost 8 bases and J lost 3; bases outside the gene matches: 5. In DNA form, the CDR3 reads TGTGCCACCCAGAGCGGGGGTTACACCGGGGAGCTGTTTTTT. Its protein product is CATQSGGYTGELFF.

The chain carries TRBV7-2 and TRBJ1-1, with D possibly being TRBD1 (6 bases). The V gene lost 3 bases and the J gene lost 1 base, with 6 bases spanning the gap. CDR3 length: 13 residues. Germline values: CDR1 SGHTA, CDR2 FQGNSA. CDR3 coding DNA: TGTGCCAGCAGCTTGGACAGGAACACTGAAGCTTTCTTT. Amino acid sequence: CASSLDRNTEAFF.

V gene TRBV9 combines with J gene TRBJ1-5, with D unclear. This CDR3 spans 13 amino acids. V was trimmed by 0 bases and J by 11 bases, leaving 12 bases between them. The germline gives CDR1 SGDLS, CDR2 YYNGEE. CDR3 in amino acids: CASSVGVEGAQHF. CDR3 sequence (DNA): TGTGCCAGCAGCGTAGGAGTGGAAGGAGCCCAGCATTTT.

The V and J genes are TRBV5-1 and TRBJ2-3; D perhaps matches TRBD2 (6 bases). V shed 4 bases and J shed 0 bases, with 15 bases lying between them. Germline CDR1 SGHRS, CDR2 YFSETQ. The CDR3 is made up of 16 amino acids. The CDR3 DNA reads TGCGCCAGCAGCATGGCGGGGCGGGGTAGCACAGATACGCAGTATTTT. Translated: CASSMAGRGSTDTQYF.

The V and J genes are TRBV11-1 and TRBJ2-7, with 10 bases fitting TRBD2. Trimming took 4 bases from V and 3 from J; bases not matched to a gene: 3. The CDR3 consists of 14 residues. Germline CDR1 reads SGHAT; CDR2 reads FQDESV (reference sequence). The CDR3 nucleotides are TGTGCCAGCAGCTCAGGACTAGCGGACTACGAGCAGTACTTC. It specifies CASSSGLADYEQYF.

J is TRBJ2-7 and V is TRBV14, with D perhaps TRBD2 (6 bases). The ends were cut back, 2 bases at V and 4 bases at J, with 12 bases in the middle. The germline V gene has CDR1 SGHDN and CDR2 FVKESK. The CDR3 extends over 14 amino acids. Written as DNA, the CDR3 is TGTGCCAGCAGCCAATCGCGGGATCGGTACGAGCAGTACTTC. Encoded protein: CASSQSRDRYEQYF.